This T cell receptor beta chain was profiled in a study of T cells after posttransplantation cyclophosphamide (dated by TCRdb to between 2015 and 2016). In the study overall: The study tracked T cell repertoire reconstitution by TRB sequencing after myeloablative bone marrow transplantation using posttransplantation cyclophosphamide as GVHD prophylaxis. Antigen receptor sequencing was done on samples from a few dozen PTCy-treated patients and from 15 to 20 related bone marrow donors of those patients. TRB sequencing was performed on blood from all 35 or so PTCy patients with 1-year posttransplant specimens. In 3 patients, TRB sequencing was also performed on up to about 3 more blood samples taken 2 to 5.2 years after transplant, and in 4 patients, pretransplant blood was also TRB-sequenced. Because TRA and TRB clonality correlated tightly in roughly nine samples, later TCR analyses were limited to TRB. Public TRB sequences were searched against a database of over 3,600 sequences associated with responses to pathogens, tumor antigens, self-antigens and alloantigens. Points the paper makes about the study in general: Donor-recipient similarity was low at 1-2 months but increased during the first year, and donor CD8+ memory clones often dominated later blood repertoires. Across over 40 patients, TRB clonality was highly associated with recipient CMV seropositivity and CMV reactivation, and diversity in PTCy patients was similar to diversity in CNI/methotrexate controls. The TRB repertoires of T cells infiltrating skin or the GI tract showed only limited overlap with the TRB repertoires found in blood.

CDR1 and CDR2, looked up from the germline V gene, are SGDLS and YYNGEE. V and J are truncated by 2 bases and 2 bases respectively, leaving an intervening sequence of 13 bases. The CDR3 numbers 15 residues from cysteine through phenylalanine. Kept here is only the CDR3 DNA, which spans 45 bases and is read in frame from base 1. TRB sequencing was run on genomic DNA with either the immunoSEQ assay at survey resolution or the hsTCRB kit. From the authors' description of their analysis: The immunoSEQ software handled initial read processing, and the LymphoSeq R package was used for repertoire analyses. Clonality was computed as 1 minus normalized Shannon entropy; Gini coefficient was also calculated for each TRB dataset. Phenotypes of unsorted samples were inferred by mapping TRB sequences from sorted subsets of the recipient or donor onto unsorted samples of the same recipient. Entries here come from immuneACCESS through TCRdb and include only in-frame sequences with V and J called. Some clones fail to appear in such tables; in the studies checked, an unresolved V gene covers under half of the shortfall, and the cause of the remainder is unknown. V and J calls and clone size are those listed in that table; D and trimming were worked out from the DNA. There are some 40,000 clones in this sample, and none of them is a singleton. The ten largest account for about 2.5% of the sample.

Peripheral blood samples were provided by related bone marrow donors on the day of marrow donation. Peripheral blood and bone marrow mononuclear cells were isolated by Ficoll-Hypaque density centrifugation and cryopreserved. This clone was recorded many times. The specificity of this receptor is unknown. Base qualities are not provided; no much larger clone lies one nucleotide away. Sample: PBMCs. This receptor was taken from a man in his forties in good health, CMV-negative, and a related stem cell transplant donor. Recombination linked TRBV9 to TRBJ2-5; the D gene is possibly TRBD1, with 6 bases matching. The CDR3 loop reads CASSVVGAVQETQYF. In nucleotides, the sequence is TGTGCCAGCAGCGTTGTGGGGGCTGTGCAAGAGACCCAGTACTTC. The full variable domain, completed from the reference TRBV9 and TRBJ2-5 proteins outside the CDR3, reads DSGVTQTPKHLITATGQRVTLRCSPRSGDLSVYWYQQSLDQGLQFLIQYYNGEERAKGNILERFSAQQFPDLHSELNLSSLELGDSALYFCASSVVGAVQETQYFGPGTRLLVL.